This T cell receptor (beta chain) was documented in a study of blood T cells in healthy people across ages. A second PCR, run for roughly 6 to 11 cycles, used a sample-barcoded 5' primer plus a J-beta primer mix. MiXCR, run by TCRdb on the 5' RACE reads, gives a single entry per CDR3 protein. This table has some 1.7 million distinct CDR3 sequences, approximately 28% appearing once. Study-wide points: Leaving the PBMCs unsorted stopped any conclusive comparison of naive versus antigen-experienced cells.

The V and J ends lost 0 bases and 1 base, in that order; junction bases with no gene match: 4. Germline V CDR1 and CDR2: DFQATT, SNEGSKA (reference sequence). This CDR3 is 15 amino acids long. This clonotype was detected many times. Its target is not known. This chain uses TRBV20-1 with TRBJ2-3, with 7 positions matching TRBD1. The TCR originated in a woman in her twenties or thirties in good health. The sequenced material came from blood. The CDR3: CSARDFTGGTDTQYF. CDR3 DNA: TGCAGTGCTAGAGATTTCACAGGGGGCACAGATACGCAGTATTTT.